A single sample is the source of the 3 T cell receptor beta chains below, sequenced in a study of early T cells in non-severe SARS-CoV-2 infection. TCRdb ran MiXCR on the 5' RACE reads and lists one entry per CDR3 protein. The table records 20,000 to 30,000 distinct CDR3 sequences, just over 4% of them present only once. The material sequenced was whole blood. The receptors derive from an adult who was a healthcare worker with PCR-confirmed SARS-CoV-2 infection or an uninfected control (not recorded which).

This clonotype has at least ten counts. This chain connects TRBV7-8 to TRBJ1-6, with D uncertain. This CDR3 region has 13 residues. V was clipped by 8 bases and J by 7 bases, with 12 bases between them. Germline CDR1 SGHVS, CDR2 FQNEAQ. The CDR3 protein is CASGGGWNSPLHF. DNA of the CDR3: TGTGCCAGCGGAGGCGGTTGGAATTCACCCCTCCACTTT.

In its sample, this clonotype was seen many times. The chain joins TRBV20-1 to TRBJ2-3, with D possibly being TRBD2 (5 bases). CDR3 size: 12 residues. Per the germline V gene, CDR1 is DFQATT and CDR2 is SNEGSKA (reference sequence). V lost 6 bases and J 4 bases, leaving 11 bases between the germline ends. The CDR3 sequence: CSASHGADTQYF. DNA of the CDR3: TGCAGTGCCTCTCACGGGGCAGATACGCAGTATTTT.

V usage is TRBV12-3 or TRBV12-4 and J usage is TRBJ2-7, with D perhaps matching TRBD1 (5 bases). There are 17 residues in the CDR3. Trimming took off 3 bases at V and 0 bases at J, with 18 bases between the two ends. As DNA, the CDR3 is TGTGCCAGCAGTTTTTTCATCGCTGACAGACTCTCCTACGAGCAGTACTTC. Protein product: CASSFFIADRLSYEQYF.